In its sample, the clone carrying this TCR beta chain was seen many times. Its antigen remains unknown. Time point denoted: sample taken at primary tumor resection. Sequencing of whole RNA from tumor, nontumor lung or frozen PBMC involved no sorting. The donors were 65 to 85 patients with non-small cell lung cancer that was early-stage and untreated. This sample stems from a study of spatial heterogeneity in lung cancer. As for the study in general: Compared with alpha-chain sequences, beta-chain sequences were consistently detected in greater numbers.

General study points: Follow-up blood showed ubiquitous expanded tumor TCRs less than blood at resection did.

TCRdb redid the calling of the 5' RACE reads with MiXCR, one entry per CDR3 protein. This table has some 21,000 distinct CDR3 sequences, 3.3% appearing once. The source was PBMCs, collected at surgery. This receptor was identified in a female donor with early-stage non-small cell lung cancer.

The CDR3 here is CASSQDGGAEMNTEAFF. DNA of the CDR3: TGCGCCAGCAGCCAAGATGGGGGGGCAGAAATGAACACTGAAGCTTTCTTT. The J gene is TRBJ1-1, the V gene TRBV4-1; TRBD1 is a possible D gene (6 bases). This CDR3 is 17 amino acids long. Germline V CDR1 and CDR2: MGHRA, YSYEKL. V lost 0 bases and J lost 0, with 14 bases in between.